These T cell receptor beta chains were read from a single sample in a study of sequential checkpoint blockade in melanoma. TCRdb keeps only in-frame clones here, not all; method: immunoSEQ multiplex PCR. Found here are 25,000 to 35,000 clones, around 90% of them singletons; the top ten hold 13% to 15%. The source was CD8+ T cells sorted from blood (inferred from file names), collected from a patient given nivolumab and ipilimumab in sequence. These receptors were taken from a human donor with melanoma. CDR3s include the opening cysteine and the closing phenylalanine or tryptophan. Fields, in order: D gene, V gene, CDR3 length, clone size, J gene, CDR3 protein, CDR3 DNA. The D gene is left open where the match is weak. The size entry is marked missing in some rows and otherwise reads once, few, many or a size class.

-,TRBV5-1,13,-,TRBJ2-3,CASSSRRVDTQYF,TGCGCCAGCAGCTCGCGCCGGGTGGATACGCAGTATTTT
TRBD2,TRBV7-2,16,once,TRBJ2-7,CASSLKTSGRGYEQYF,TGTGCCAGCAGCTTAAAGACTAGCGGGAGGGGTTACGAGCAGTACTTC
TRBD1,TRBV19,16,-,TRBJ2-1,CASSKKQGVPYNEQFF,TGTGCCAGTAGTAAGAAACAGGGGGTTCCTTACAATGAGCAGTTCTTC
-,TRBV6-5,16,-,TRBJ2-7,CASSYSAQGFSYEQYF,TGTGCCAGCAGTTACTCTGCACAGGGCTTCTCCTACGAGCAGTACTTC
TRBD2,TRBV2,13,-,TRBJ2-5,CASSAGGPETQYF,TGTGCCAGCAGTGCGGGGGGGCCTGAGACCCAGTACTTC
TRBD1,TRBV10-3,14,-,TRBJ1-4,CAISGTGTNEKLFF,TGTGCCATCAGCGGGACAGGGACTAATGAAAAACTGTTTTTT
-,TRBV27,11,once,TRBJ2-7,CASSFGYEQYF,TGTGCCAGCAGTTTCGGGTACGAGCAGTACTTC
-,TRBV27,11,-,TRBJ2-7,CASSPGAGQYF,TGTGCCAGCAGTCCCGGAGCTGGGCAGTACTTC
-,TRBV7-8,14,-,TRBJ1-1,CASSLETANTEAFF,TGTGCCAGCAGCTTAGAAACAGCGAACACTGAAGCTTTCTTT
-,TRBV27,13,-,TRBJ1-5,CASSPAPNQPQHF,TGTGCCAGCAGTCCAGCGCCCAATCAGCCCCAGCATTTT
TRBD1,TRBV4-3,13,-,TRBJ2-7,CASSRGQGYEQYF,TGCGCCAGCAGCCGAGGACAGGGTTACGAGCAGTACTTC
-,TRBV7-9,13,-,TRBJ1-2,CASSGGANYGYTF,TGTGCCAGCAGCGGCGGGGCAAACTATGGCTACACCTTC
TRBD2,TRBV6-5,16,-,TRBJ2-5,CASSYGRGGSWETQYF,TGTGCCAGCAGTTACGGCCGGGGGGGATCCTGGGAGACCCAGTACTTC
-,TRBV6-5,14,-,TRBJ1-5,CASRRNQGNQPQHF,TGTGCCAGCAGGAGGAATCAGGGAAATCAGCCCCAGCATTTT
-,TRBV6-5,16,-,TRBJ2-7,CASSYSPGTSRGEQYF,TGTGCCAGCAGTTACTCGCCGGGGACATCACGAGGGGAGCAGTACTTC
TRBD2,TRBV2,14,-,TRBJ2-7,CASTILAGSYEQYF,TGTGCCAGCACCATACTAGCGGGTTCCTACGAGCAGTACTTC
-,TRBV13,15,-,TRBJ1-1,CASSLDSGWNTEAFF,TGTGCCAGCAGCTTAGATTCGGGGTGGAATACTGAAGCTTTCTTT
-,TRBV9,14,-,TRBJ1-6,CASSLGGRNSPLHF,TGTGCCAGCAGCTTGGGGGGACGGAATTCACCCCTCCACTTT
TRBD1,TRBV6-5,15,medium-sized,TRBJ1-2,CASSPKTGAIYGYTF,TGTGCCAGCAGTCCGAAGACAGGGGCCATCTATGGCTACACCTTC
TRBD2,TRBV5-4,17,-,TRBJ2-2,CASSRPEREGATGELFF,TGTGCCAGCAGCCGGCCTGAAAGGGAGGGAGCCACCGGGGAGCTGTTTTTT
-,TRBV7-9,14,-,TRBJ2-7,CASSFLGALNEQYF,TGTGCCAGCAGCTTTTTAGGAGCCCTCAACGAGCAGTACTTC
TRBD1,TRBV7-9,14,-,TRBJ1-1,CASSQAGGRTEAFF,TGTGCCAGCAGCCAGGCAGGGGGGCGGACTGAAGCTTTCTTT
-,TRBV27,13,-,TRBJ1-1,CASIHGGGNEAFF,TGTGCCAGCATCCATGGTGGGGGGAATGAAGCTTTCTTT
TRBD1,TRBV19,15,-,TRBJ1-2,CASSIALGQNYGYTF,TGTGCCAGTAGTATAGCCCTGGGACAGAACTATGGCTACACCTTC
-,TRBV18,12,-,TRBJ1-1,CASSPSNTEAFF,TGTGCCAGCTCACCCTCTAACACTGAAGCTTTCTTT
-,TRBV2,17,once,TRBJ1-2,CASHSPRGGPGNYGYTF,TGTGCCAGCCATTCACCCCGGGGTGGGCCCGGTAACTATGGCTACACCTTC
TRBD2,TRBV9,16,-,TRBJ2-1,CASSPRTGTSHNEQFF,TGTGCCAGCAGCCCACGAACCGGGACTAGTCACAATGAGCAGTTCTTC
TRBD2,TRBV15,15,-,TRBJ2-1,CATRGTSGFYNEQFF,TGTGCCACCAGGGGGACTAGCGGGTTCTACAATGAGCAGTTCTTC
-,TRBV27,14,-,TRBJ1-1,CASAPGGLNTEAFF,TGTGCCAGCGCCCCTGGGGGGTTGAACACTGAAGCTTTCTTT
-,TRBV27,14,once,TRBJ2-7,CASSKQESSYEQYF,TGTGCCAGCAGTAAGCAAGAGAGCTCCTACGAGCAGTACTTC
-,TRBV15,14,-,TRBJ1-1,CATSGPGGLTEAFF,TGTGCCACCAGCGGGCCGGGGGGGCTCACTGAAGCTTTCTTT
TRBD1,TRBV13,16,-,TRBJ2-3,CASSPPGQGASDTQYF,TGTGCCAGCAGTCCTCCGGGACAGGGGGCGTCAGATACGCAGTATTTT
TRBD1,TRBV28,13,-,TRBJ2-7,CASSTPEDREQYF,TGTGCCAGCAGTACACCGGAGGACAGGGAGCAGTACTTC
-,TRBV9,14,-,TRBJ2-5,CASSVGGNEETQYF,TGTGCCAGCAGCGTAGGCGGGAACGAGGAGACCCAGTACTTC
TRBD2,TRBV18,17,-,TRBJ2-1,CASSPPGLAEHYNEQFF,TGTGCCAGCTCACCACCGGGGCTAGCGGAACATTACAATGAGCAGTTCTTC
TRBD1,TRBV11-2,15,-,TRBJ1-1,CASSNPRTGGTEAFF,TGTGCCAGCAGCAATCCGCGGACAGGGGGGACTGAAGCTTTCTTT
TRBD1,TRBV6-6,14,-,TRBJ2-7,CASSYSTGNYEQYF,TGTGCCAGCAGTTACTCGACAGGGAACTACGAGCAGTACTTC
-,TRBV4-2,15,-,TRBJ1-4,CASSQVWGLGEKLFF,TGTGCCAGCAGCCAAGTTTGGGGACTGGGTGAAAAACTGTTTTTT
TRBD2,TRBV16,15,once,TRBJ2-7,CASSRPGLAGKTEYF,TGTGCCAGCAGCCGCCCGGGACTAGCGGGTAAAACGGAGTACTTC
-,TRBV4-1,13,-,TRBJ2-2,CASSQGESGELFF,TGCGCCAGCAGCCAAGGAGAGTCCGGGGAGCTGTTTTTT
-,TRBV4-1,14,once,TRBJ2-1,CASSQDGGGQEQFF,TGCGCCAGCAGCCAAGATGGAGGGGGCCAGGAGCAGTTCTTC
-,TRBV4-2,14,-,TRBJ2-5,CASSQDHVQETQYF,TGTGCCAGCAGCCAAGATCATGTCCAAGAGACCCAGTACTTC
-,TRBV15,15,-,TRBJ1-3,CATSGRELSGNTIYF,TGTGCCACCAGCGGACGGGAACTCTCTGGAAACACCATATATTTT
TRBD1,TRBV28,14,-,TRBJ2-1,CASRQGVSYNEQFF,TGTGCCAGCAGACAGGGGGTTTCCTACAATGAGCAGTTCTTC
-,TRBV7-6,13,-,TRBJ2-3,CASSWGGPDTQYF,TGTGCCAGCAGCTGGGGGGGGCCAGATACGCAGTATTTT
TRBD2,TRBV13,16,-,TRBJ2-1,CASSLVVGREGNEQFF,TGTGCCAGCAGCTTAGTGGTCGGGAGGGAAGGTAATGAGCAGTTCTTC
-,TRBV4-3,16,-,TRBJ2-2,CASSQDRGLYIGELFF,TGCGCCAGCAGCCAAGATAGGGGACTTTATATCGGGGAGCTGTTTTTT
-,TRBV5-4,13,-,TRBJ2-1,CASSLHSNNEQFF,TGTGCCAGCAGCCTCCACAGTAACAATGAGCAGTTCTTC
TRBD1,TRBV27,12,-,TRBJ2-7,CASSLLGQDQVF,TGTGCCAGCAGTTTATTGGGACAGGACCAAGTCTTC